Listed here are 21 T cell receptor beta chains from one sample, sequenced in a study of blood T cell repertoires in COVID-19. Assay: immunoSEQ multiplex PCR; the TCRdb copy retains only in-frame clones and omits some. The data hold about 170,000 clones, with approximately 86% observed a single time. Input material: peripheral blood. The receptor source for this set is a man between 65 and 85 years old with acute or convalescent COVID-19.

The chain couples TRBV27 to TRBJ2-1; 13 positions match TRBD2. From germline, CDR1 is MNHEY and CDR2 SMNVEV (reference sequence). The CDR3 is 15 amino acids. The trim removed 5 bases at V and 7 bases at J, leaving 5 bases unmatched. CDR3 protein: CASSLGLAGVNEQFF. The CDR3 region has the DNA TGTGCCAGCAGTCTAGGACTAGCGGGGGTGAATGAGCAGTTCTTC.

The rearrangement uses TRBV24-1 and TRBJ1-5; 9 nucleotides align to TRBD1. Germline V CDR1 and CDR2: KGHDR, SFDVKD. The CDR3 contains 18 residues. V lost 2 bases to trimming and J lost 0 bases; unmatched junction nucleotides: 7. The CDR3 loop is CATSDSTMTGGSNQPQHF. The CDR3 DNA follows: TGTGCCACCAGTGATTCGACTATGACAGGGGGTAGCAATCAGCCCCAGCATTTT.

The chain links TRBV6-2 or TRBV6-3 to TRBJ2-5; perhaps TRBD2 as D (6 bases). Per germline, CDR1 MNHEY and CDR2 SVGEGT. This CDR3 comprises 14 residues. The germline V and J ends were trimmed by 6 bases and 0 bases, with 11 bases remaining between them. Here the CDR3 reads CASSLRGYQETQYF. The CDR3 bases are TGTGCCAGCAGCCTCCGGGGGTACCAAGAGACCCAGTACTTC.

For the CDR3, the DNA is TGTGCCAGCAAGGAGAACACCAACACCGGGGAGCTGTTTTTT. It codes for CASKENTNTGELFF. This sequence joins TRBV2 and TRBJ2-2; D ambiguous. Germline CDR1 SNHLY, CDR2 FYNNEI. V was trimmed by 7 bases and J by 2 bases, leaving 11 bases between them. The CDR3 contains 14 residues.

The chain combines TRBV7-8 with TRBJ2-5; TRBD2 matches at 7 bases. CDR3 length: 15 amino acids. Germline CDR1 SGHVS, CDR2 FQNEAQ. Trimming at V came to 5 bases and at J to 4 bases, leaving 10 bases not matched to a gene. CDR3 in DNA: TGTGCCAGCAGCCCCGAGGGAGGGTATTTAGAGACCCAGTACTTC. This translates into CASSPEGGYLETQYF.

This clone has only one observation. The chain is built from TRBV11-2 and TRBJ1-2; no clear D. The CDR3 covers 14 residues. V was pared by 2 bases and J by 4 bases, with 11 bases between. Germline CDR1 and CDR2: SGHAT and FQNNGV. Here the CDR3 reads CASSLSRGIYGYTF. The CDR3 nucleotides are TGTGCCAGCAGCTTATCGAGAGGCATCTATGGCTACACCTTC.

The table lists this clone with a few counts. In DNA form, the CDR3 reads TGCGCCAGCAGCTTCCAAGCGGGGGGCACCCAAGAGACCCAGTACTTC. Amino acid sequence: CASSFQAGGTQETQYF. This sequence joins TRBV5-1 and TRBJ2-5, with TRBD2 matching over 9 bases. Germline lookup yields CDR1 SGHRS and CDR2 YFSETQ. Germline trimming cut 2 bases from V and 1 base from J; bases unmatched to any gene: 6. The CDR3 is made up of 16 amino acids.

V gene TRBV7-8 combines with J gene TRBJ2-7; D is possibly TRBD1 (6 bases). The V end lost 4 bases, the J end lost 0 bases, and 10 bases lay between the germline ends. This CDR3 has 14 amino acids. Germline V gives CDR1 SGHVS, CDR2 FQNEAQ. As DNA, the CDR3 is TGTGCCAGCAGCTCTGACAGGAGCTCCTACGAGCAGTACTTC. The encoded protein is CASSSDRSSYEQYF.

This clone has a handful of counts. This CDR3 reads CASSGSGGMNTEAFF. The CDR3 nucleotides are TGTGCCAGCAGCGGCTCGGGAGGGATGAACACTGAAGCTTTCTTT. The V call is TRBV5-6, the J call TRBJ1-1; D gene ambiguous. CDR1 and CDR2 (germline): SGHDT, YYEEEE. Trimming pared 4 bases from V and 0 bases from J, leaving 13 bases between. The CDR3 length is 15 residues.

The V call is TRBV19, the J call TRBJ2-5; 12 bases line up with TRBD2. CDR3 length: 15 amino acids. With V trimmed by 7 bases and J by 5 bases, 8 bases remained unmatched. CDR1 is LNHDA and CDR2 is SQIVND in the germline V gene (reference sequence). The CDR3 spells CASTPSGRAFETQYF. The CDR3 DNA is TGTGCCAGTACGCCTAGCGGGAGGGCCTTTGAGACCCAGTACTTC.

In DNA form, the CDR3 reads TGCGCCAGCAGCGTCGGTGCCCAGGACTATGGCTACACCTTC. Translating it yields CASSVGAQDYGYTF. This chain uses TRBV5-1 with TRBJ1-2, with unresolved D. The CDR3 consists of 14 residues. V gave up 4 bases and J gave up 3 bases, with 13 bases separating them. Germline lookup yields CDR1 SGHRS and CDR2 YFSETQ.

The count of this clone is one. The chain carries TRBV18 and TRBJ2-1; TRBD1 agrees at 9 bases. Germline V gene lookup returns CDR1 KGHSH and CDR2 LQKENI. The CDR3 is made up of 18 amino acids. Losses at the gene ends were 3 bases for V and 1 base for J; bases not matched to a gene: 10. Written as DNA, the CDR3 is TGTGCCAGCTCACCCCGAGGGACAGGGAAAGGATCCTACAATGAGCAGTTCTTC. This gives the protein CASSPRGTGKGSYNEQFF.

The V call is TRBV7-9, the J call TRBJ2-3, with TRBD2 as a possible D gene (7 bases). V dropped 5 bases and J dropped 4 bases, with 13 bases sitting between them. This CDR3 spans 14 amino acids. The V gene's germline CDR1 is SEHNR and CDR2 FQNEAQ (reference sequence). In DNA form, the CDR3 reads TGTGCCAGCAGCCCGGGGGGCGGCTCAGATACGCAGTATTTT. It is translated as CASSPGGGSDTQYF.

This rearrangement joins TRBV7-9 to TRBJ1-2; tentatively, D is TRBD1 (5 bases). The CDR3 spans 15 residues. CDR1 is SEHNR, CDR2 FQNEAQ, per germline (reference sequence). The germline V and J ends were trimmed by 0 bases and 6 bases, with 14 bases remaining between them. The CDR3 spells CASSLAIGGVDGYTF. CDR3 nucleotides: TGTGCCAGCAGCTTAGCGATCGGGGGAGTAGATGGCTACACCTTC.

CDR3 residues: CASSVGAGVYNEQFF. DNA for the CDR3: TGTGCCAGCAGCGTAGGGGCAGGGGTTTACAATGAGCAGTTCTTC. V and J are TRBV9 and TRBJ2-1; a possible D gene is TRBD1 (6 bases). The CDR3 extends over 15 amino acids. Germline-derived CDR1 and CDR2 are SGDLS and YYNGEE. With 0 bases removed from V and 4 bases from J, the gap between germline ends came to 11 bases.

This clone was detected a few times. This chain connects TRBV12-5 to TRBJ2-1, with a tentative D call TRBD1 (5 bases). Germline V gene lookup returns CDR1 LGHNT and CDR2 FRNRAP. CDR3 length equals 12 residues. The V end was cut by 5 bases, the J end by 7 bases, with 9 bases between. CDR3 sequence (DNA): TGTGCTAGTGGTCCACGACAGAATGAGCAGTTCTTC. This translates into CASGPRQNEQFF. Drawing the rest from reference TRBV12-5 and TRBJ2-1, the complete variable domain is DARVTQTPRHKVTEMGQEVTMRCQPILGHNTVFWYRQTMMQGLELLAYFRNRAPLDDSGMPKDRFSAEMPDATLATLKIQPSEPRDSAVYFCASGPRQNEQFFGPGTRLTVL.

The chain recombines TRBV7-8 with TRBJ2-7; TRBD1 agrees at 10 bases. The V segment lost 2 bases and the J segment 8 bases; nucleotides outside the gene matches: 3. The CDR3 contains 13 residues. Germline values: CDR1 SGHVS, CDR2 FQNEAQ. CDR3 DNA: TGTGCCAGCAGCTTACAGGGACAGGGGAAGCAGTACTTC. It is translated as CASSLQGQGKQYF.

The chain employs TRBV10-3 and TRBJ1-1; a weak D match, TRBD1 (5 bases). The germline gives CDR1 ENHRY, CDR2 SYGVKD. The CDR3 runs to 14 residues. Trimming took 8 bases from V and 6 from J, leaving 19 bases between them. The CDR3 nucleotides read TGTGCCATCGGTACAGGAGTCGAACTATCTGAAGCTTTCTTT. It is translated as CAIGTGVELSEAFF.

This clone showed up many times. V and J are TRBV6-2 or TRBV6-3 and TRBJ2-5; TRBD2 aligns across 7 bases. Losses at the gene ends were 2 bases for V and 5 bases for J; bases not matched to a gene: 11. Germline assignment: CDR1 MNHEY and CDR2 SVGEGT. This CDR3 has 16 amino acids. The CDR3: CASSYGVQAGKETQYF. DNA for the CDR3: TGTGCCAGCAGTTACGGAGTGCAAGCGGGGAAGGAGACCCAGTACTTC.

The chain combines TRBV20-1 with TRBJ1-4, with D hard to call. Trimming shortened V by 6 bases and J by 14 bases, and 16 bases separated the two germline ends. Germline lookup yields CDR1 DFQATT and CDR2 SNEGSKA (reference sequence). The CDR3 spans 11 residues. The CDR3 coding sequence is TGCAGTGCCGGCGGGCCAACCGGGCTGTTTTTT. This sequence encodes CSAGGPTGLFF.

The J gene is TRBJ2-7, the V gene TRBV18, with D possibly being TRBD2 (6 bases). CDR1 KGHSH and CDR2 LQKENI come from the germline V gene. Trimming cost V 4 bases and J 6 bases, with 22 bases left between them. CDR3 length: 16 amino acids. CDR3 DNA: TGTGCCAGCTCACTAACCCGGGCCACAGGAGGGACCGAGCAGTACTTC. Its protein is CASSLTRATGGTEQYF.